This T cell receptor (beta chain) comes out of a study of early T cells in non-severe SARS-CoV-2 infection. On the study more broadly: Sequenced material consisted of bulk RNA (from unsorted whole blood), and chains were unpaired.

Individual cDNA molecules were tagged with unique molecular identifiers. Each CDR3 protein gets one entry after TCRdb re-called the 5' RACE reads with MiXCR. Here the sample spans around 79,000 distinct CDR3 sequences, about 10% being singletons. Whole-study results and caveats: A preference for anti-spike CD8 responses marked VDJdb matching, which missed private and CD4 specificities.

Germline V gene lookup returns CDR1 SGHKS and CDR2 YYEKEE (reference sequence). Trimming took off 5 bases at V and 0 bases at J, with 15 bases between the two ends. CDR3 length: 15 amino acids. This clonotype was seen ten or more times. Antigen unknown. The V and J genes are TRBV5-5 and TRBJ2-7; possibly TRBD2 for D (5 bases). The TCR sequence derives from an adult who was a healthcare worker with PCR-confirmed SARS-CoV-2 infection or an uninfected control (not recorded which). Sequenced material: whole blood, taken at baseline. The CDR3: CASSEADLSSYEQYF. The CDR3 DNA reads TGTGCCAGCAGTGAAGCGGACTTAAGCTCCTACGAGCAGTACTTC.